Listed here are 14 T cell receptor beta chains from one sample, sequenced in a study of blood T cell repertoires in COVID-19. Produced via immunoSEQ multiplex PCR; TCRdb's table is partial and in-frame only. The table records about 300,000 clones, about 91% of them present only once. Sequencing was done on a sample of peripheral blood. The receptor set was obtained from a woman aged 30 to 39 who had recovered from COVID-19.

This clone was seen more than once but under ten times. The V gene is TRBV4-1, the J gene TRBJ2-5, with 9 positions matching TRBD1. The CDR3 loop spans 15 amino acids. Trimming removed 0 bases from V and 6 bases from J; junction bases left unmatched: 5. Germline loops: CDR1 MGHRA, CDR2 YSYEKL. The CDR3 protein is CASSQEGTGIKTQYF. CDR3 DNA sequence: TGCGCCAGCAGCCAAGAAGGGACAGGGATAAAGACCCAGTACTTC.

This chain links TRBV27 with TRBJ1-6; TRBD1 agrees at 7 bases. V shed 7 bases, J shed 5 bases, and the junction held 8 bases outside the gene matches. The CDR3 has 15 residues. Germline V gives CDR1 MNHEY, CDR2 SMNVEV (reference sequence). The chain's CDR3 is CASTTGTADNSPLHF. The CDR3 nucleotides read TGTGCCAGCACCACCGGGACAGCGGATAATTCACCCCTCCACTTT.

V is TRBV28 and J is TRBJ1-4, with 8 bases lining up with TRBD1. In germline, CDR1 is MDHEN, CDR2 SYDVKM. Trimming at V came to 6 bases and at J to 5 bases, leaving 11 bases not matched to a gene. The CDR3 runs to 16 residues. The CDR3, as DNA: TGTGCCAGCAGCCTACAAGGACAGGGTCAAAATGAAAAACTGTTTTTT. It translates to CASSLQGQGQNEKLFF.

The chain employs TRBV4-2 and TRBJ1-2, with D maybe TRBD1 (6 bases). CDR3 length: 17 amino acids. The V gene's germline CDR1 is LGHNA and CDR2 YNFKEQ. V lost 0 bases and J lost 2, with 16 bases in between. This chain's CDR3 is CASSQDRGGSANYGYTF. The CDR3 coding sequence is TGTGCCAGCAGCCAAGATCGAGGGGGTTCGGCCAACTATGGCTACACCTTC.

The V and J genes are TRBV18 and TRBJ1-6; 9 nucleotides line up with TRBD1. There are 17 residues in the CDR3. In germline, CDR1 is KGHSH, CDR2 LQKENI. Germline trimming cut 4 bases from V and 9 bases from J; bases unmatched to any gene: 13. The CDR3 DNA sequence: TGTGCCAGCTCACGTCAAACCCGCGGGACAGGGACTTCACCCCTCCACTTT. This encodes CASSRQTRGTGTSPLHF.

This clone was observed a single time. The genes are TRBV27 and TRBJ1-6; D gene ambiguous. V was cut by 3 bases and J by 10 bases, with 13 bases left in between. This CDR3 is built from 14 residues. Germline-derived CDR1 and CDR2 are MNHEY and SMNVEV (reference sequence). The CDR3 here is CASSFWGGGSPLHF. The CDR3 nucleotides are TGTGCCAGCAGTTTTTGGGGAGGAGGGTCACCCCTCCACTTT.

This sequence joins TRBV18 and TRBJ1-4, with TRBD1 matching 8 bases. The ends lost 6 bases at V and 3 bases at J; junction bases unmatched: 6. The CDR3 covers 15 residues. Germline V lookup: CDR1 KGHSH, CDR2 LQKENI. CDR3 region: CASSVGTGANEKLFF. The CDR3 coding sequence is TGTGCCAGCTCGGTGGGGACAGGTGCTAATGAAAAACTGTTTTTT.

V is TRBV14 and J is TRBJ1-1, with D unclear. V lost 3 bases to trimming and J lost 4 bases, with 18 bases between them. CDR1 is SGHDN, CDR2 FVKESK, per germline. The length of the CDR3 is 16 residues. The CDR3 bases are TGTGCCAGCAGCCAGACCCGTGGTTGGGAGAGCACTGAAGCTTTCTTT. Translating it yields CASSQTRGWESTEAFF.

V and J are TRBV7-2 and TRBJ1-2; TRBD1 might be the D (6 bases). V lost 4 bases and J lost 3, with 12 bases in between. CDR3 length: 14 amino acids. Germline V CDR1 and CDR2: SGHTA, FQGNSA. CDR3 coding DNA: TGTGCCAGCAGCTCCCCACAGGGTCACTATGGCTACACCTTC. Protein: CASSSPQGHYGYTF.

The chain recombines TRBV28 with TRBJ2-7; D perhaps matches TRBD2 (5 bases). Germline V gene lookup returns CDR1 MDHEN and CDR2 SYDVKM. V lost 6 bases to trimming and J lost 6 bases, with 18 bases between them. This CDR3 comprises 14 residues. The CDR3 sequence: CASRTATLVPEQYF. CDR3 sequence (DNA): TGTGCCAGCAGGACCGCCACACTAGTTCCCGAGCAGTACTTC.

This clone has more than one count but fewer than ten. Here the CDR3 DNA reads TGTGCCAGCAGTGAAATGGGTCAGGGTAATTCACCCCTCCACTTT. Amino acid sequence: CASSEMGQGNSPLHF. The chain has TRBV2 and TRBJ1-6, with a possible D match to TRBD1 (5 bases). The V gene lost 2 bases and the J gene lost 6 bases, with 11 bases spanning the gap. Per the germline V gene, CDR1 is SNHLY and CDR2 is FYNNEI. The CDR3 is made up of 15 amino acids.

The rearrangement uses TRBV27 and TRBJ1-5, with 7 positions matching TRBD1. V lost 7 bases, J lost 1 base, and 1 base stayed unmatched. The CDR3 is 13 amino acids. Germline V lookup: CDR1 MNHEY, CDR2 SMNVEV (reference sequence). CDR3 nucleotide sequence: TGTGCCAGCAAGGACAGGAGCAATCAGCCCCAGCATTTT. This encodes CASKDRSNQPQHF.

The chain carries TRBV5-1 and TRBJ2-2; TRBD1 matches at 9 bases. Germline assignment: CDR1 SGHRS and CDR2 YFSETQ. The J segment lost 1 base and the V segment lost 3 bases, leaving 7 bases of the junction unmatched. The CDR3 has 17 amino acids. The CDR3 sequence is CASSWAPGQGNTGELFF. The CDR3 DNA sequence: TGCGCCAGCAGCTGGGCCCCGGGACAGGGGAACACCGGGGAGCTGTTTTTT.

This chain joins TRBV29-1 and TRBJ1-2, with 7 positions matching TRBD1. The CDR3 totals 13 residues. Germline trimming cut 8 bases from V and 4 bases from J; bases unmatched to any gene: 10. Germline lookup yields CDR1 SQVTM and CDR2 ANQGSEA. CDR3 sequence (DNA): TGCAGCACTGAGGGGGGACAGAGCTATGGCTACACCTTC. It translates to CSTEGGQSYGYTF.